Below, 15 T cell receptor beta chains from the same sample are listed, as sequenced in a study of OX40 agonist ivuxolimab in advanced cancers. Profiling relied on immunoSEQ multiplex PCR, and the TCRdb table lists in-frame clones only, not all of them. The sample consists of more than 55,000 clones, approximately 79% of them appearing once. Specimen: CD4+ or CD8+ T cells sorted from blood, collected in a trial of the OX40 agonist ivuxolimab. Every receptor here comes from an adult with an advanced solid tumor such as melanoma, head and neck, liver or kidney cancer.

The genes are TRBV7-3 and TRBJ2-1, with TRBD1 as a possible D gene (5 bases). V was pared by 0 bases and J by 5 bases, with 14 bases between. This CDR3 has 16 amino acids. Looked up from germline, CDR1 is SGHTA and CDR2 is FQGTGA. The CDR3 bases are TGTGCCAGCAGCTTAACGAACAGGCTCGGAGACAATGAGCAGTTCTTC. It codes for CASSLTNRLGDNEQFF.

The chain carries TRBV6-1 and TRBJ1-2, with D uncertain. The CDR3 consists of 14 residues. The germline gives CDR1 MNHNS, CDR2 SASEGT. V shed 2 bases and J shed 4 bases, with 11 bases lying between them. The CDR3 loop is CASSELAIFYGYTF. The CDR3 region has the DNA TGTGCCAGCAGTGAATTAGCCATTTTCTATGGCTACACCTTC.

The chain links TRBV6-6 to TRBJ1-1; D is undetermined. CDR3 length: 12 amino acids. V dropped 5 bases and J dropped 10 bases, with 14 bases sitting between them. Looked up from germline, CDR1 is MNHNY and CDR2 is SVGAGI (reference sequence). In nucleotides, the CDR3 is TGTGCCAGCAGTCCGGACCCTGTGAGAGCTTTCTTT. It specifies CASSPDPVRAFF.

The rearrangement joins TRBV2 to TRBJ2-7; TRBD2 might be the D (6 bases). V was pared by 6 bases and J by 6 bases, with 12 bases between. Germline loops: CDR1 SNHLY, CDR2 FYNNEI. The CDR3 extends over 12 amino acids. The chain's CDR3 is CASRDAGSEQYF. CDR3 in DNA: TGTGCCAGCAGGGACGCGGGGAGCGAGCAGTACTTC.

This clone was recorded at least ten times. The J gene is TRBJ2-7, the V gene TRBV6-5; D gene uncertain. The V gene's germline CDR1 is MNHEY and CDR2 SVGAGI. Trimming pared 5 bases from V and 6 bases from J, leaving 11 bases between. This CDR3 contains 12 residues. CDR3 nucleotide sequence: TGTGCCAGCAGTCCCGACGGTCCCGAGCAGTACTTC. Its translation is CASSPDGPEQYF.

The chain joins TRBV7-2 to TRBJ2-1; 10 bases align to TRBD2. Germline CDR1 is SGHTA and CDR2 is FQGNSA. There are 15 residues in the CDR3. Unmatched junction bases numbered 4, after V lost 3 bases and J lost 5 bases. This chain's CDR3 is CASSFIAGGNNEQFF. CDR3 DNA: TGTGCCAGCAGCTTTATAGCGGGAGGCAACAATGAGCAGTTCTTC.

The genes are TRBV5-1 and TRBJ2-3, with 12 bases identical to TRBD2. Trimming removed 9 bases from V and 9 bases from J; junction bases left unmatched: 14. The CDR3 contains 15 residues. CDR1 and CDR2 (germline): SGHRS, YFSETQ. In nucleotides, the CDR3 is TGCGCCACAACCCCCGGGACTAGCGGGTTACAAACGCAGTATTTT. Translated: CATTPGTSGLQTQYF.

The CDR3 region has the DNA TGTGCCAGCAGCGAACCGGGACTAGCGTTACTAGCCAAAAACATTCAGTACTTC. Amino acid sequence: CASSEPGLALLAKNIQYF. V and J are TRBV21-1 and TRBJ2-4; no check of the table's D call, TRBD2, against the DNA was made. TRBV21-1 is labeled a pseudogene. This CDR3 is built from 18 residues.

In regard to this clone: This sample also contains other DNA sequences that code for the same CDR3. CDR3 coding DNA: TGTGCCAGCAGCTTGGGATTAGCGGGGGAGAGCTCCTACAATGAGCAGTTCTTC. Amino acids: CASSLGLAGESSYNEQFF. The V call is TRBV7-8, the J call TRBJ2-1; TRBD2 aligns across 9 bases. This CDR3 has 18 amino acids. V lost 3 bases and J lost 0; bases outside the gene matches: 9. Germline V gene data show CDR1 as SGHVS and CDR2 as FQNEAQ.

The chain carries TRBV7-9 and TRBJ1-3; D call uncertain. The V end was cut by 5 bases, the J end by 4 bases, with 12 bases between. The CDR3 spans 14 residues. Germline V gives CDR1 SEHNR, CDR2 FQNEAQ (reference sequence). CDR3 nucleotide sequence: TGTGCCAGCAGCCCCCATCTCGGGGGAAACACCATATATTTT. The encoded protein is CASSPHLGGNTIYF.

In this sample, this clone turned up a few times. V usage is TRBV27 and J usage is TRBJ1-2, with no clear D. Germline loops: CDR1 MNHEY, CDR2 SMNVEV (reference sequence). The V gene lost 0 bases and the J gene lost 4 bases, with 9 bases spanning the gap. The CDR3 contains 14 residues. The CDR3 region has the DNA TGTGCCAGCAGTTTATCATCCGGTTTCTATGGCTACACCTTC. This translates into CASSLSSGFYGYTF.

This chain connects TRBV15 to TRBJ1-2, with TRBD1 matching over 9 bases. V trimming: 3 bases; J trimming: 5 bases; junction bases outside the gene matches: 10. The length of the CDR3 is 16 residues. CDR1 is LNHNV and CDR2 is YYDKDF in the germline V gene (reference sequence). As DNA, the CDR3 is TGTGCCACCAGCAGGCTACCGGGACAGGGCTCTTATGGCTACACCTTC. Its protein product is CATSRLPGQGSYGYTF.

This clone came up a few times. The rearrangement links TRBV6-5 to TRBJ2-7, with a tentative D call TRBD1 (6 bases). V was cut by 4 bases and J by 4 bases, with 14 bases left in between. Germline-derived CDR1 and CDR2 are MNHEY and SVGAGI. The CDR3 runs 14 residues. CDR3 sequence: CASSFLDSTYEQYF. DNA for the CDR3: TGTGCCAGCAGTTTCTTGGACAGCACTTACGAGCAGTACTTC.

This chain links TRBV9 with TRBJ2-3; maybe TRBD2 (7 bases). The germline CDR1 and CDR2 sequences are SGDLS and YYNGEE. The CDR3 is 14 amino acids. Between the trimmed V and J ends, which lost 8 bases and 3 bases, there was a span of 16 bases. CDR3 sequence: CASNLGGPTDTQYF. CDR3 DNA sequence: TGTGCCAGTAACCTGGGGGGGCCTACAGATACGCAGTATTTT.

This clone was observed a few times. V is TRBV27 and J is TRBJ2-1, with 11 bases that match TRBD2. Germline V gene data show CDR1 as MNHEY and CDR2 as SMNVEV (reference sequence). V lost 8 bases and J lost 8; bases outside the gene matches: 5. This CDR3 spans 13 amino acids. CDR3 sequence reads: CASGTSGPYEQFF. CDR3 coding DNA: TGTGCCAGCGGGACTAGCGGTCCCTATGAGCAGTTCTTC.